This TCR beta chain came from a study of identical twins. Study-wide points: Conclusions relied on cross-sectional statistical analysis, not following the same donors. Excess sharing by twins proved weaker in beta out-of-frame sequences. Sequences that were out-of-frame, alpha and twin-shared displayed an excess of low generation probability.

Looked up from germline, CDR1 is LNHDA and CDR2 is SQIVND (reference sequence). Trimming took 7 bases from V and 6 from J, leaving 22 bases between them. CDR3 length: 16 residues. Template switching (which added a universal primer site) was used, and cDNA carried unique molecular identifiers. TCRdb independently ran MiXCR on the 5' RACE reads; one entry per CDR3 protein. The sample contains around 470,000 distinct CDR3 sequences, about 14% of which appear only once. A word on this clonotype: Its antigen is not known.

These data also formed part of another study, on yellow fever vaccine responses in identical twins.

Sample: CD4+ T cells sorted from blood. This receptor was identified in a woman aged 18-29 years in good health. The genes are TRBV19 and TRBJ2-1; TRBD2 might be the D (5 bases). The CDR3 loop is CASTDLEGISLNEQFF. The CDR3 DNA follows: TGTGCCAGTACGGACCTCGAGGGAATCTCACTCAATGAGCAGTTCTTC.